This T cell receptor beta chain was identified during a study of blood T cell repertoires in COVID-19 (dated by TCRdb to 2019 to 2021). In terms of the full investigation: Collaborator samples came from the United States, Italy and Spain and covered acute and convalescent phases of COVID-19. The sample metadata nearly always contained a de-identified subject ID, COVID-19 status, age in years and sex. The samples were drawn from the first 160 participants of the ongoing ImmuneRACE study and from over a thousand subjects provided by 6 global collaborators. The material from the prospective study consisted of cDNA or gDNA derived from T cells, B-cell-depleted T cells, or PBMCs. Subjects who had been exposed to COVID-19, were actively infected with it, or had recovered from it provided the deeply sampled blood TCRbeta repertoires that made up the dataset. The repertoires were made available in a free public database intended to serve as a resource for research on the immune response to SARS-CoV-2. HLA class I and class II types, where available, came from metadata supplied by the sample provider rather than from assay-based typing. Broad study findings and their caveats: Clinical and demographic metadata were provided uncurated, with the amount varying by source and participant.

Inclusive of the bounding cysteine and phenylalanine, the CDR3 is 16 residues long. This entry keeps only the CDR3 DNA: 48 bases, framed from base 1. Compared with germline, V lacks 2 bases and J lacks 6 bases; bases without a gene match: 5. The germline V gene specifies MNHEY as CDR1 and SVGAGI as CDR2. Regarding this clone: There is no known antigen for this receptor. Qualities for individual bases were not recorded, and no much larger clone is one base off.

At one collaborating source in Seattle, patients were enrolled during active infection and were followed longitudinally through the course of disease. The collaborating institutions used their own protocols to collect whole blood in K2EDTA tubes. For TCRbeta analysis, collaborators shipped samples as frozen whole blood, isolated PBMCs, or DNA extracted from either of those sample types. The immunoSEQ Assay, a bias-controlled multiplex PCR, was used to amplify TCRbeta CDR3 regions from genomic DNA. The source study handled its data this way. Within the assay, amplification of reference gene primers was used to estimate how many nucleated cells each sample contained. To quantify the absolute abundance of each unique TCRbeta CDR3 rearrangement, sequence reads were collapsed and filtered. For each sample, productive Simpson clonality was calculated as the square root of Simpson's diversity index across productive rearrangements. This is the immuneACCESS table as TCRdb keeps it, with only in-frame sequences that have V and J called. A part of the clones is gone; compared with another copy, unresolved V genes explain less than half, and the rest is unexplained. D and trimming come from the DNA, and the V and J calls and clone size come from that table. In all, the sample holds 250,000 to 400,000 clones, and 85% to 90% of those were seen once. 2.5% to 3.5% of the sample lies in the top ten.

Sequencing was done on a sample of peripheral blood. The clonotype originates from a woman aged 25 to 45 with COVID-19, enrolled during active disease. This chain is built from TRBV6-5 and TRBJ2-7; 15 of the junction bases match TRBD2. Here is the DNA: TGTGCCAGCAGTTACCGTGGGACTAGCGGGAGGACCGAGCAGTACTTC. This encodes CASSYRGTSGRTEQYF.